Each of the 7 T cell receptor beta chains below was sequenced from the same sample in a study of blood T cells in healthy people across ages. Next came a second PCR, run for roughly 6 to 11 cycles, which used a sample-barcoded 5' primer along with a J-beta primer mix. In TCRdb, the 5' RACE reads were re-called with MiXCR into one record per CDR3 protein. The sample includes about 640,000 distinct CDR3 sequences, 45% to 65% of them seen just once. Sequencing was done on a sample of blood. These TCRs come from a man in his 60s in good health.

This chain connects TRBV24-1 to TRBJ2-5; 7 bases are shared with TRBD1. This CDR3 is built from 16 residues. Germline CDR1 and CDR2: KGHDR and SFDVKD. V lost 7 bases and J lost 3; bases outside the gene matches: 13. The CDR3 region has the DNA TGTGCCACCAGCCCTGACAGGGCGCTTTGGGAAGAGACCCAGTACTTC. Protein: CATSPDRALWEETQYF.

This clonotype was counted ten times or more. Here the CDR3 DNA reads TGTGCCAGCAGAGGGACAGGGCATAATGAAAAACTGTTTTTT. Translating it yields CASRGTGHNEKLFF. The chain employs TRBV3-1 and TRBJ1-4; 9 nucleotides align to TRBD1. The CDR3 contains 14 residues. V shed 6 bases, J shed 4 bases, and the junction held 3 bases outside the gene matches. Germline V gene data show CDR1 as LGHDT and CDR2 as YNNKEL (reference sequence).

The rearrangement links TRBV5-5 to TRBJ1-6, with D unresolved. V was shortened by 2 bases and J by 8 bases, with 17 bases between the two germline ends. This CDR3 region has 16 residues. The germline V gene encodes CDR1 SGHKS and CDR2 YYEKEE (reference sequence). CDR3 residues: CASSFTRAGLDSPLHF. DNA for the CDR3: TGTGCCAGCAGCTTTACTCGGGCAGGTTTGGATTCACCCCTCCACTTT.

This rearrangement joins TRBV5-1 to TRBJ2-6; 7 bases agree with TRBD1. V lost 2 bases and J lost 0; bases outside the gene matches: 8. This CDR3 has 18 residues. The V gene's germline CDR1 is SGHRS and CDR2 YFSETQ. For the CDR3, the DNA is TGCGCCAGCAGCTTTACTAGGACAGGCAACTCTGGGGCCAACGTCCTGACTTTC. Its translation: CASSFTRTGNSGANVLTF.

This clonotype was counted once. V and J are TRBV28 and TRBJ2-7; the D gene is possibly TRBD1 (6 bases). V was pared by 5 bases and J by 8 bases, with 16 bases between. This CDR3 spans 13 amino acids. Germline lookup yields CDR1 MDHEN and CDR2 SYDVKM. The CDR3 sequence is CASSAGDLRKQYF. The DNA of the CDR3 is TGTGCCAGCAGTGCAGGGGATTTGAGGAAGCAGTACTTC.

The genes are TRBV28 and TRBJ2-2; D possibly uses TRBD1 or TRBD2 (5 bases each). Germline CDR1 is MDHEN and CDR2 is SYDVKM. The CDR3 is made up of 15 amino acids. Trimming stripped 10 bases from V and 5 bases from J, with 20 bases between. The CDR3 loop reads CATQGRAGLTGELFF. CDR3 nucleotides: TGTGCCACCCAAGGGCGGGCAGGGTTGACCGGGGAGCTGTTTTTT.

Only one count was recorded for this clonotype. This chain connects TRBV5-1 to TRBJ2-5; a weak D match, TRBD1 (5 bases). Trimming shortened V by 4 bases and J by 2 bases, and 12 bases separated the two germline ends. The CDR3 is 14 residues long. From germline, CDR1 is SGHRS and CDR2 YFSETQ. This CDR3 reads CASSTQVGQETQYF. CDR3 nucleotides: TGCGCCAGCAGCACACAGGTCGGACAAGAGACCCAGTACTTC.